The rows below give T cell receptor beta chains drawn from one sample of a study of cytomegalovirus exposure and HLA in healthy donors. Measured with immunoSEQ multiplex PCR; TCRdb has only the in-frame clones, and not every one. The sample table sets out more than 40,000 clones. The sequenced material came from PBMCs. Source of these receptors: a female donor in good health and CMV-seronegative. The conserved cysteine and the conserved F or W are not part of the CDR3 here. Fields, in order: D gene, V gene, CDR3 length, J gene, CDR3 protein. A D gene is named only where the DNA matches it firmly.

NA	TRBV6-6	10	TRBJ2-7	ASAAGWSEQY
TRBD2	TRBV30	16	TRBJ2-3	AWSVLGRGAGAQDTQY
NA	TRBV4-1	11	TRBJ1-2	ASSHEPSAGYT
TRBD2	TRBV5-1	14	TRBJ2-5	ASSLSGGSVRETQY
NA	TRBV6-5	11	TRBJ1-2	ASSLDSNYGYT
NA	TRBV18	11	TRBJ2-7	ASSPGLQYEQY
NA	TRBV20-1	9	TRBJ1-1	SASPGTEAF
TRBD2	TRBV11-2	14	TRBJ2-1	ASSPRLAGGLNEQF
TRBD1	TRBV2	14	TRBJ1-2	ASSEGDRGGSYGYT
TRBD1	TRBV4-1	12	TRBJ1-2	ASSLPGQGTGYT
TRBD2	TRBV19	12	TRBJ2-7	ASSASGGSYEQY
NA	TRBV18	14	TRBJ1-1	ASSPQGLGMGTEAF
TRBD1	TRBV30	14	TRBJ2-7	AWSRGRQGIAYEQY
TRBD2	TRBV9	14	TRBJ2-3	ARGTSGGEGTDTQY
TRBD1	TRBV7-3	14	TRBJ1-5	ASSPKGTDSNQPQH
TRBD2	TRBV18	13	TRBJ2-3	ASSTIAGAGDTQY
NA	TRBV29-1	13	TRBJ1-1	SVVKTPRQNTEAF